This T cell receptor beta chain was identified during a study of CD8 T cells in ankylosing spondylitis. Findings and caveats of the study: Earlier literature documents some of the motif variants in reactive arthritis synovial fluid and blood. Apparently characteristic of ankylosing spondylitis blood was a TCR beta motif (fewer than ten highly homologous variants). Significant enrichment of disease-linked clones was reported in matched ankylosing spondylitis synovial fluid.

Scientists made TCR beta libraries using quantitative 5'-RACE with molecular barcodes. Each CDR3 protein is one row after TCRdb ran MiXCR on the 5' RACE reads. The sample shows over 60,000 distinct CDR3 sequences, approximately 5.3% of them seen only once. At least ten counts were recorded for this clonotype. Its target is unknown. The CDR3 spans 17 residues. Sequencing was carried out using blood, either unsorted or a sorted T cell fraction (not recorded which). This TCR came from a male donor with ankylosing spondylitis or in good health (not recorded which). This sequence joins TRBV21-1 and TRBJ1-3. TRBV21-1 is shown as a pseudogene. CDR3 in amino acids: CASSKLGGLPSGNTIYF. Written as DNA, the CDR3 is TGTGCCAGCAGCAAATTAGGAGGGTTGCCCTCTGGAAACACCATATATTTT.